This TCR beta chain was recovered during a study of CD8 T cells in Susac syndrome. RNA totalling roughly 0.45 to 1 ug underwent reverse transcription with random hexamers. TCRdb independently ran MiXCR on the immunoSEQ multiplex PCR reads; one entry per CDR3 protein. The table records roughly 190,000 distinct CDR3 sequences, 91% of them present only once. The authors negatively isolated CD8+ and CD4+ T cells and FACS-enriched TEMRA cells. This clonotype was sampled from a human donor with Susac syndrome. The source material was CD4+ T cells from PBMCs.

CDR3 sequence (DNA): TGCAGCGTGGCCCGGGGGACCTATGGCTACACCTTC. This codes for CSVARGTYGYTF. The V and J genes are TRBV29-1 and TRBJ1-2, with D perhaps TRBD1 (5 bases). Germline CDR1 SQVTM, CDR2 ANQGSEA. The CDR3 contains 12 residues. V dropped 6 bases and J dropped 4 bases, with 12 bases sitting between them.